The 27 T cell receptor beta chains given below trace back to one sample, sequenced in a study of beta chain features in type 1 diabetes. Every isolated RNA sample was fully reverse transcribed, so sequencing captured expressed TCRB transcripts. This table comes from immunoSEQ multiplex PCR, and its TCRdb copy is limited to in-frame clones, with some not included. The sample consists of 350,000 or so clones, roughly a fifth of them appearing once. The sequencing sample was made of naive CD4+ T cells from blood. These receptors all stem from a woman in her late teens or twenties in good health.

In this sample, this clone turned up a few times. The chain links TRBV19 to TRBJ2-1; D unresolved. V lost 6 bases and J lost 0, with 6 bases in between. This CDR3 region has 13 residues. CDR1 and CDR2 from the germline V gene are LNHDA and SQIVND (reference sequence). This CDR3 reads CASRQSSYNEQFF. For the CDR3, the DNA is TGTGCCAGTAGACAGAGCTCCTACAATGAGCAGTTCTTC.

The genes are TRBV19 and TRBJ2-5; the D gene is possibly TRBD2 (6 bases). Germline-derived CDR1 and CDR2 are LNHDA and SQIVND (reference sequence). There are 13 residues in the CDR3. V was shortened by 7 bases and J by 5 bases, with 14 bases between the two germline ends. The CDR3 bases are TGTGCCAGTATGAATGGGAGGTCGGAGACCCAGTACTTC. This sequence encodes CASMNGRSETQYF.

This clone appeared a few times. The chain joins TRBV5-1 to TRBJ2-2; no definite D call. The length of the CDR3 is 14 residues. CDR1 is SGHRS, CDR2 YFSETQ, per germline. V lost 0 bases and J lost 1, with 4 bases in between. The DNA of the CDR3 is TGCGCCAGCAGCTTGGACGGGAACACCGGGGAGCTGTTTTTT. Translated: CASSLDGNTGELFF. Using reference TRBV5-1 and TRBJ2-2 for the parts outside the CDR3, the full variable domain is KAGVTQTPRYLIKTRGQQVTLSCSPISGHRSVSWYQQTPGQGLQFLFEYFSETQRNKGNFPGRFSGRQFSNSRSEMNVSTLELGDSALYLCASSLDGNTGELFFGEGSRLTVL.

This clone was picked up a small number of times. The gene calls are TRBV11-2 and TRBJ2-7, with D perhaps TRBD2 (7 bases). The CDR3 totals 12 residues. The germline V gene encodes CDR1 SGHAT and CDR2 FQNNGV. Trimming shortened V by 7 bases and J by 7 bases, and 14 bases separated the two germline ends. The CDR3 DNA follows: TGTGCCAGCACTATGGGGGGGCGAGAGCAGTACTTC. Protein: CASTMGGREQYF.

The DNA for the CDR3 is TGTGCCTGGAGGGGAGGGGGACAGGGTGTATTCGGCGAGCAGTACTTC. Amino acid sequence: CAWRGGGQGVFGEQYF. This rearrangement joins TRBV30 to TRBJ2-7, with 9 positions matching TRBD1. CDR1 is GTSNPN, CDR2 SVGIG, per germline (reference sequence). V gave up 3 bases and J gave up 6 bases; unmatched junction bases: 15. The CDR3 runs 16 residues.

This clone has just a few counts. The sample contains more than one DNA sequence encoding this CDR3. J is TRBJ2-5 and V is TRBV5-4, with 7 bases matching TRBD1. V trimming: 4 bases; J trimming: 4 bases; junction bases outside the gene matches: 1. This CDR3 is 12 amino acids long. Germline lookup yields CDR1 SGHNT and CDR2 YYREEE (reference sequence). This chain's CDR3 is CASSRDRETQYF. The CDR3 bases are TGTGCCAGCAGCCGGGACAGAGAGACCCAGTACTTC.

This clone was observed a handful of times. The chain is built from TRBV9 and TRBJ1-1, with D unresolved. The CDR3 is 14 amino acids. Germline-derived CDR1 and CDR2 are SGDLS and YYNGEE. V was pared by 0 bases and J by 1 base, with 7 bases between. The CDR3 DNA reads TGTGCCAGCAGCGTAGCTTATTGGAACACTGAAGCTTTCTTT. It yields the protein CASSVAYWNTEAFF.

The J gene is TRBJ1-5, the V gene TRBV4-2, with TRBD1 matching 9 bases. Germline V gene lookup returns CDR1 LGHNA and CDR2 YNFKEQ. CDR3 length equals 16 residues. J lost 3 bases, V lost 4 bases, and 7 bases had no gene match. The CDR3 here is CASSLKGQGANQPQHF. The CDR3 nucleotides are TGTGCCAGCAGCCTAAAGGGACAGGGAGCCAATCAGCCCCAGCATTTT.

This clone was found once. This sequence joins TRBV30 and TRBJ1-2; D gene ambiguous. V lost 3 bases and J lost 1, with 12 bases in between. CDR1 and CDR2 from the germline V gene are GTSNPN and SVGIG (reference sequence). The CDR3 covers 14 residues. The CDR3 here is CAWSREGFNYGYTF. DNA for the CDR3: TGTGCCTGGAGCCGGGAGGGCTTTAACTATGGCTACACCTTC. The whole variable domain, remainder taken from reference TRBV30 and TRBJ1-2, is SQTIHQWPATLVQPVGSPLSLECTVEGTSNPNLYWYRQAAGRGLQLLFYSVGIGQISSEVPQNLSASRPQDRQFILSSKKLLLSDSGFYLCAWSREGFNYGYTFGSGTRLTVV.

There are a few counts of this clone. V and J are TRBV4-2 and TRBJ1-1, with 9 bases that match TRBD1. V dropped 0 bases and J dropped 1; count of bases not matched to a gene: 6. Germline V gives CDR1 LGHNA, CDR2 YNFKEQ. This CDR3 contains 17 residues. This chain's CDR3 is CASSQDPQGAGNTEAFF. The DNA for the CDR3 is TGTGCCAGCAGCCAAGATCCACAGGGGGCTGGGAACACTGAAGCTTTCTTT.

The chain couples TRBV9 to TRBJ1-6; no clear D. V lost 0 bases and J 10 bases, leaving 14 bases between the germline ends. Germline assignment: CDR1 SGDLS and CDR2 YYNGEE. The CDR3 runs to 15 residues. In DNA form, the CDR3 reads TGTGCCAGCAGCGTAGAAGGAGGGCATGGATCACCCCTCCACTTT. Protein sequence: CASSVEGGHGSPLHF.

CDR3 bases: TGTGCCAGCAGCCTGAGCGGGGCTAGCACAGATACGCAGTATTTT. Encoded protein: CASSLSGASTDTQYF. The genes are TRBV5-4 and TRBJ2-3, with 7 bases aligning to TRBD2. This CDR3 spans 15 amino acids. After removal of 4 bases from V and 0 bases from J, the junction contained 5 bases not matched to a gene. The germline CDR1 and CDR2 sequences are SGHNT and YYREEE (reference sequence).

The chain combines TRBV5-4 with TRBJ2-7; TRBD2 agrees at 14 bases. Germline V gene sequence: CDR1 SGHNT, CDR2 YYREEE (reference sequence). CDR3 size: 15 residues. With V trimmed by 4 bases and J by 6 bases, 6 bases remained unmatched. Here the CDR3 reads CASSPGLAGVVEQYF. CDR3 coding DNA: TGTGCCAGCAGCCCGGGACTAGCGGGAGTTGTCGAGCAGTACTTC. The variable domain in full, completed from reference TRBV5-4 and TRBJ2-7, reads ETGVTQSPTHLIKTRGQQVTLRCSSQSGHNTVSWYQQALGQGPQFIFQYYREEENGRGNFPPRFSGLQFPNYSSELNVNALELDDSALYLCASSPGLAGVVEQYFGPGTRLTVT.

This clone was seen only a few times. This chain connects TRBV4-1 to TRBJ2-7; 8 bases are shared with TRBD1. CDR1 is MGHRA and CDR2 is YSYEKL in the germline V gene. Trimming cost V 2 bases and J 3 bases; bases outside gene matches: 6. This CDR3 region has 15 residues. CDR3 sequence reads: CASSQPGTGNYEQYF. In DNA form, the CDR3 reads TGCGCCAGCAGCCAACCCGGGACAGGAAACTACGAGCAGTACTTC.

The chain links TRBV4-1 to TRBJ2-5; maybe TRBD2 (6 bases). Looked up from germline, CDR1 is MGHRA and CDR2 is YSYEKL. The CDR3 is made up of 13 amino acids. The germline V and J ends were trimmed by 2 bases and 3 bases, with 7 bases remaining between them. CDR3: CASSQPGEETQYF. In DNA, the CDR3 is TGCGCCAGCAGCCAACCGGGGGAAGAGACCCAGTACTTC.

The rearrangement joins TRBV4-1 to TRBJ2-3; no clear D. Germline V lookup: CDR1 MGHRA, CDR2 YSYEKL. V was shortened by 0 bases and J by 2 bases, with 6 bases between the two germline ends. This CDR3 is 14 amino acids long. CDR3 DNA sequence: TGCGCCAGCAGCCAAGACCTCCTCACAGATACGCAGTATTTT. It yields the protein CASSQDLLTDTQYF.

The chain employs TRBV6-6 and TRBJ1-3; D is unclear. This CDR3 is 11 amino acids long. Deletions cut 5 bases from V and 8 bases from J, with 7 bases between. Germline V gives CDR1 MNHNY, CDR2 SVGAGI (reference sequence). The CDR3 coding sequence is TGTGCCAGCAGTCACCTAGACACCATATATTTT. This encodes CASSHLDTIYF.

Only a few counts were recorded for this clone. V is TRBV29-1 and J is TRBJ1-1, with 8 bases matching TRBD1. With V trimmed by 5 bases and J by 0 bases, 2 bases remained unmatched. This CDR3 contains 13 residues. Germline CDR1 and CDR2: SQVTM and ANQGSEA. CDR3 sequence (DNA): TGCAGCGTTCGGACAGGGATGAACACTGAAGCTTTCTTT. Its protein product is CSVRTGMNTEAFF.

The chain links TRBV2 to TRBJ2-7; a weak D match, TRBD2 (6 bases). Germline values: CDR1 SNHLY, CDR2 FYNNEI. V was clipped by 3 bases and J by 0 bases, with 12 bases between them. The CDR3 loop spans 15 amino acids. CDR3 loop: CASSDLRGSSYEQYF. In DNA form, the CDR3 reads TGTGCCAGCAGTGACCTACGGGGGAGCTCCTACGAGCAGTACTTC.

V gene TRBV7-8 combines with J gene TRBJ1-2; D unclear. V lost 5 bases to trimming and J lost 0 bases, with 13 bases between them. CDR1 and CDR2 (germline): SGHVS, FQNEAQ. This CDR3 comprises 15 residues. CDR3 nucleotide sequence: TGTGCCAGCAGCCCGGGGAGGTTAGCTAACTATGGCTACACCTTC. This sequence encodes CASSPGRLANYGYTF.

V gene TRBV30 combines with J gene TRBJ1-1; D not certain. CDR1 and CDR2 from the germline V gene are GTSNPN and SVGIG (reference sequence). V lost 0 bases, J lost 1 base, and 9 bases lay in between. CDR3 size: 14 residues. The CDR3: CAWSVQMGNTEAFF. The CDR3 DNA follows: TGTGCCTGGAGTGTACAGATGGGGAACACTGAAGCTTTCTTT.

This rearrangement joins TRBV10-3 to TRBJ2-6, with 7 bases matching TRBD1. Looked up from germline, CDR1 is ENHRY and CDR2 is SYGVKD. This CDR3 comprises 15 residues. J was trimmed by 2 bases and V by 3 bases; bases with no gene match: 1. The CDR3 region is CAISEGQAGANVLTF. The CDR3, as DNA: TGTGCCATCAGTGAAGGACAGGCTGGGGCCAACGTCCTGACTTTC.

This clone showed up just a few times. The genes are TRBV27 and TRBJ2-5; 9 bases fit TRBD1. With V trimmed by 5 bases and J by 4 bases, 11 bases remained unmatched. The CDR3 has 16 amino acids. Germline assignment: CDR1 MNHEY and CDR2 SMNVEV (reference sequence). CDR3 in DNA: TGTGCCAGCAGTGGACCGGGACAGGGAAGAGGAGAGACCCAGTACTTC. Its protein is CASSGPGQGRGETQYF.

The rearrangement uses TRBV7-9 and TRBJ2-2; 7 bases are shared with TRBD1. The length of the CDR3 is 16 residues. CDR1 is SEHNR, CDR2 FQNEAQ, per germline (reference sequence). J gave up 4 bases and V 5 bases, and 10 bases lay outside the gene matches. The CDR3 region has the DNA TGTGCCAGCAGCCTCCTCACATCAGGGGGCACCGGGGAGCTGTTTTTT. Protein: CASSLLTSGGTGELFF. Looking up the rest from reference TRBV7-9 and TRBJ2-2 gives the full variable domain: DTGVSQNPRHKITKRGQNVTFRCDPISEHNRLYWYRQTLGQGPEFLTYFQNEAQLEKSRLLSDRFSAERPKGSFSTLEIQRTEQGDSAMYLCASSLLTSGGTGELFFGEGSRLTVL.

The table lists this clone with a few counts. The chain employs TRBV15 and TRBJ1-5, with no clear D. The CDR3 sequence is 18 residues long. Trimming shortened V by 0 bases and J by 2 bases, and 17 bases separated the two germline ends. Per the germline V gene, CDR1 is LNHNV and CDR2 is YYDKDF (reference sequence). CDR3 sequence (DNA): TGTGCCACCAGCAGAGATTCCGTCCGGGAGTTGGGCAATCAGCCCCAGCATTTT. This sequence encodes CATSRDSVRELGNQPQHF.

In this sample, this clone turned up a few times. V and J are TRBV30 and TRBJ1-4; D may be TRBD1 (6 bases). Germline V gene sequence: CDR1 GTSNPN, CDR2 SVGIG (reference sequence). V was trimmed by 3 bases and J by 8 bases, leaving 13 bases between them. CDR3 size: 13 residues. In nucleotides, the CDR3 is TGTGCCTGGAGCCGGCAGGGGTTGGAAAAACTGTTTTTT. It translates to CAWSRQGLEKLFF.

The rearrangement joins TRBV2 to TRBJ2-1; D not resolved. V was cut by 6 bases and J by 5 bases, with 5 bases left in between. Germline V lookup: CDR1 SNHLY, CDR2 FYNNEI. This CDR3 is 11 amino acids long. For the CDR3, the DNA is TGTGCCAGCAGCGGTGACAATGAGCAGTTCTTC. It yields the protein CASSGDNEQFF.